Detailed here is one T cell receptor beta chain. Antigen unknown. The CDR3 runs to 14 residues. The germline CDR1 and CDR2 sequences are MDHEN and SYDVKM. V lost 6 bases, J lost 3 bases, and 13 bases lay in between. The sample belongs to a study of T cells after yellow fever vaccination. One entry per CDR3 protein, called by TCRdb with MiXCR from the 5' RACE reads. The sample lists hundreds of thousands of distinct CDR3 sequences, around 3.9% occurring once. Broader study findings: From the bulk population, abundant clonotypes could contaminate and appear within FACS-sorted repertoires. Reappearance after the booster was seen for most primary-vaccination clones, at about 95% CD4 and around 90% CD8. The secondary response showed a weaker magnitude and a faster peak, day 5 versus 15.

The genes are TRBV28 and TRBJ2-3; the D gene is possibly TRBD1 (6 bases). The sequenced sample was PBMCs, obtained on the day of the yellow fever booster vaccination. The sequence was obtained from a man younger than 35 who received the YFV17D yellow fever vaccine. CDR3 sequence reads: CASSSGQTTDTQYF. DNA of the CDR3: TGTGCCAGCAGCTCCGGACAGACGACAGATACGCAGTATTTT.